A selection of T cell receptor beta chains follows, all from one sample in a study of blood T cells in healthy people across ages. In TCRdb, the 5' RACE reads were re-called with MiXCR into one record per CDR3 protein. The sample carries fewer than 2,000,000 distinct CDR3 sequences, around 40% recorded once. The specimen sequenced was blood. Receptors were obtained from a human donor in good health. CDR3s include the opening cysteine and the closing phenylalanine or tryptophan. The D gene is left open where the match is weak. Size tells how often a clone was seen (once, few, many) or the class of an expanded clone, and some rows leave it out.

V,size,J,D,length,DNA,CDR3
TRBV10-3,-,TRBJ2-5,-,14,TGTGCCATCAGTGAGACCTCGGTTCAAGAGACCCAGTACTTC,CAISETSVQETQYF
TRBV4-1,-,TRBJ2-2,-,15,TGCGCCAGCAGCCGAGAGGGACGGAACACCGGGGAGCTGTTTTTT,CASSREGRNTGELFF
TRBV5-5,-,TRBJ1-1,-,15,TGTGCCATCACATGTTGGGGGCGTAGGGACACTGAAGCTTTCTTT,CAITCWGRRDTEAFF
TRBV7-2,-,TRBJ2-7,TRBD2,17,TGTGCCAGCAGCTTCACCGGGACTAGCGGGGGGGGCTACGAGCAGTACTTC,CASSFTGTSGGGYEQYF
TRBV5-1,-,TRBJ2-1,TRBD2,16,TGCGCCAGCAGCAGGACTAGCGGGAAATCCTACAATGAGCAGTTCTTC,CASSRTSGKSYNEQFF
TRBV15,-,TRBJ2-6,TRBD1,18,TGTGCCACCAGCAGACAGGGACAGTCCGCCTCTGGGGCCAACGTCCTGGCTTTC,CATSRQGQSASGANVLAF
TRBV4-1,-,TRBJ2-1,-,16,TGCGCCAGCAGCCGTATTTTTCCGAGCTCCTACAATGAGCAGTTCTTC,CASSRIFPSSYNEQFF
TRBV5-1,-,TRBJ2-3,-,18,TGCGCCAGCAGCTTGAGGTCGGGTCAGGGACGGAGCACAGATACGCAGTATTTT,CASSLRSGQGRSTDTQYF
TRBV7-2,-,TRBJ2-1,TRBD1,14,TGTGCCAGCGGGCCGGACGTCAGGGGGAATGAGCAGTTCTTC,CASGPDVRGNEQFF
TRBV3-1,-,TRBJ2-3,-,17,TGTGCCAGCAGCCAATCTGGGAAACGCGATTACACAGATGCGCAGTATTTT,CASSQSGKRDYTDAQYF
TRBV9,few,TRBJ2-1,-,15,TGTGCCAGCAGCGTAGCAGGGGCGGCTGTAAATGAGCAGTTCTTC,CASSVAGAAVNEQFF
TRBV7-8,-,TRBJ1-1,-,18,TGTGCCAGCAGCTTAGGTCTACAGGGCGGGTATAGGACGACTGAAGCTTTCTTT,CASSLGLQGGYRTTEAFF